The next 20 T cell receptor beta chains were all read from a single sample in a study of blood T cell repertoires in COVID-19. The table came from immunoSEQ multiplex PCR; TCRdb's copy has only in-frame clones and leaves some out. The sample has 30,000 to 40,000 clones, approximately 78% seen once. Sequencing used peripheral blood. The source is a woman aged 55-69 years with acute or convalescent COVID-19.

This clone has only a few counts. The chain carries TRBV5-6 and TRBJ1-1; no reliable D call. This CDR3 has 11 residues. Germline V gene lookup returns CDR1 SGHDT and CDR2 YYEEEE. V gave up 0 bases and J gave up 7 bases, with 4 bases separating them. Here the CDR3 DNA reads TGTGCCAGCAGCTTGGGCAGTGAAGCTTTCTTT. Translating gives CASSLGSEAFF.

The rearrangement links TRBV19 to TRBJ2-6, with 7 nucleotides matching TRBD2. Per the germline V gene, CDR1 is LNHDA and CDR2 is SQIVND (reference sequence). The CDR3 has 16 residues. V was pared by 7 bases and J by 0 bases, with 6 bases of the junction left unmatched. CDR3 in amino acids: CASNGRTSSGANVLTF. CDR3 nucleotide sequence: TGTGCCAGTAACGGCAGGACTAGCTCTGGGGCCAACGTCCTGACTTTC.

The rearrangement links TRBV29-1 to TRBJ2-7; 10 positions agree with TRBD1. V dropped 6 bases and J dropped 4; count of bases not matched to a gene: 3. The V gene's germline CDR1 is SQVTM and CDR2 ANQGSEA. The CDR3 consists of 12 residues. The CDR3: CSVGQGRYEQYF. The CDR3 nucleotides are TGCAGCGTGGGACAGGGGAGATACGAGCAGTACTTC.

This clone was seen only once. The V call is TRBV3-1 (or the pseudogene TRBV3-2), the J call TRBJ1-6; D call uncertain. This CDR3 has 13 amino acids. In germline, CDR1 is LGHDT, CDR2 YNNKEL (reference sequence). V was trimmed by 0 bases and J by 11 bases, leaving 8 bases between them. The CDR3 region is CASSQERMPPLHF. The CDR3 DNA reads as TGTGCCAGCAGCCAAGAGCGAATGCCACCCCTCCACTTT.

This chain connects TRBV18 to TRBJ2-7; 9 bases fit TRBD1. Germline V CDR1 and CDR2: KGHSH, LQKENI. This CDR3 spans 13 amino acids. With V trimmed by 4 bases and J by 6 bases, 4 bases remained unmatched. In DNA form, the CDR3 reads TGTGCCAGCTCACGGACAGGGGAAGCCGAGCAGTACTTC. Its protein product is CASSRTGEAEQYF. The whole variable domain, filled in from reference TRBV18 and TRBJ2-7, reads NAGVMQNPRHLVRRRGQEARLRCSPMKGHSHVYWYRQLPEEGLKFMVYLQKENIIDESGMPKERFSAEFPKEGPSILRIQQVVRGDSAAYFCASSRTGEAEQYFGPGTRLTVT.

V usage is TRBV10-1 and J usage is TRBJ2-2; 14 bases agree with TRBD2. CDR1 WNHNN and CDR2 SYGVQD come from the germline V gene (reference sequence). V shed 5 bases, J shed 5 bases, and the junction held 10 bases outside the gene matches. CDR3 length: 18 residues. CDR3 amino acids: CASSTRTSGGWCTGELFF. The DNA for the CDR3 is TGCGCCAGCAGTACGCGGACTAGCGGGGGGTGGTGTACCGGGGAGCTGTTTTTT.

V gene TRBV29-1 combines with J gene TRBJ1-1; D ambiguous. This CDR3 spans 11 amino acids. V was shortened by 4 bases and J by 4 bases, with 7 bases between the two germline ends. Looked up from germline, CDR1 is SQVTM and CDR2 is ANQGSEA. CDR3 DNA sequence: TGCAGCGTTGGCCTGAGCACTGAAGCTTTCTTT. Amino acids: CSVGLSTEAFF.

This rearrangement joins TRBV19 to TRBJ2-5; 8 bases line up with TRBD1. The CDR3 consists of 16 residues. The trim removed 4 bases at V and 4 bases at J, leaving 11 bases unmatched. Germline CDR1 is LNHDA and CDR2 is SQIVND (reference sequence). CDR3: CASSNWGRGPGETQYF. CDR3 DNA sequence: TGTGCCAGTAGTAATTGGGGCAGGGGGCCTGGAGAGACCCAGTACTTC.

This clone has only one observation. V usage is TRBV9 and J usage is TRBJ1-1; TRBD1 agrees at 9 bases. This CDR3 is built from 15 residues. Per the germline V gene, CDR1 is SGDLS and CDR2 is YYNGEE. V shed 0 bases and J 6 bases; nucleotides not matched to a gene: 6. CDR3 protein: CASSVVGQGSPEAFF. The CDR3 DNA sequence: TGTGCCAGCAGCGTAGTGGGACAGGGATCCCCTGAAGCTTTCTTT.

This sequence joins TRBV5-6 and TRBJ2-7; a possible D gene is TRBD2 (5 bases). Germline V CDR1 and CDR2: SGHDT, YYEEEE. The germline V and J ends were trimmed by 4 bases and 0 bases, with 17 bases remaining between them. This CDR3 spans 16 amino acids. CDR3 coding DNA: TGTGCCAGCAGCCGCGGAATTATGGACTTCTCCTACGAGCAGTACTTC. Translated, it gives CASSRGIMDFSYEQYF.

The CDR3 DNA sequence: TGTGCCAGCAGTTCCCAAAGGGACACGGGCTACACCTTC. It yields the protein CASSSQRDTGYTF. The chain joins TRBV12-3 or TRBV12-4 to TRBJ1-2; maybe TRBD1 (6 bases). V lost 4 bases to trimming and J lost 8 bases, with 14 bases between them. This CDR3 is built from 13 residues.

The chain carries TRBV18 and TRBJ1-3, with TRBD1 matching over 7 bases. The CDR3 runs to 19 residues. In germline, CDR1 is KGHSH, CDR2 LQKENI. The junction had 14 bases not matched to a gene; V was cut back by 3 bases and J by 0 bases. The CDR3 DNA follows: TGTGCCAGCTCACCCCGGTTCGGCGTCAACAGGGGCTCTGGAAACACCATATATTTT. It translates to CASSPRFGVNRGSGNTIYF.

The chain has TRBV5-6 and TRBJ2-5; D might be TRBD1 (6 bases). Germline loops: CDR1 SGHDT, CDR2 YYEEEE. The CDR3 runs to 14 residues. Trimming left V 0 bases short and J 4 bases short, with 10 bases between. The CDR3 coding sequence is TGTGCCAGCAGCTTGGCCGGCAGGGGAGAGACCCAGTACTTC. Amino acid sequence: CASSLAGRGETQYF.

This chain connects TRBV18 to TRBJ1-2, with TRBD1 identical over 7 bases. The CDR3 consists of 12 residues. Trimming cost V 3 bases and J 7 bases; bases outside gene matches: 2. Per the germline V gene, CDR1 is KGHSH and CDR2 is LQKENI. CDR3 coding DNA: TGTGCCAGCTCACCCGGGACAGTTGGCTACACCTTC. Translating gives CASSPGTVGYTF.

The chain couples TRBV6-2 or TRBV6-3 to TRBJ1-5; 7 nucleotides line up with TRBD1. Germline V CDR1 and CDR2: MNHEY, SVGEGT. J was trimmed by 0 bases and V by 2 bases; bases with no gene match: 4. This CDR3 comprises 16 residues. In nucleotides, the CDR3 is TGTGCCAGCAGTTACGACAGGGCGTATAGCAATCAGCCCCAGCATTTT. This sequence encodes CASSYDRAYSNQPQHF.

The J gene is TRBJ1-5, the V gene TRBV19; 7 positions match TRBD1. Per germline, CDR1 LNHDA and CDR2 SQIVND (reference sequence). This CDR3 contains 13 residues. Unmatched junction bases numbered 2, after V lost 9 bases and J lost 0 bases. In DNA form, the CDR3 reads TGTGCCAGCGACAGGGATAGCAATCAGCCCCAGCATTTT. As protein: CASDRDSNQPQHF. The full variable domain, its missing parts supplied by reference TRBV19 and TRBJ1-5, is DGGITQSPKYLFRKEGQNVTLSCEQNLNHDAMYWYRQDPGQGLRLIYYSQIVNDFQKGDIAEGYSVSREKKESFPLTVTSAQKNPTAFYLCASDRDSNQPQHFGDGTRLSIL.

This chain joins TRBV30 and TRBJ1-5; no definite D call. The V gene's germline CDR1 is GTSNPN and CDR2 SVGIG (reference sequence). Trimming left V 0 bases short and J 1 base short, with 10 bases between. There are 15 residues in the CDR3. The CDR3 DNA reads TGTGCCTGGAGTGTCCAGGCTGGAAGCAATCAGCCCCAGCATTTT. This sequence encodes CAWSVQAGSNQPQHF.

This chain joins TRBV9 and TRBJ2-7, with 12 bases matching TRBD2. CDR3 length: 15 amino acids. V trimming: 3 bases; J trimming: 5 bases; junction bases outside the gene matches: 6. From germline, CDR1 is SGDLS and CDR2 YYNGEE. This CDR3 is CASSAFGLAGNEQYF. The CDR3 DNA sequence: TGTGCCAGCAGCGCATTCGGACTAGCGGGGAACGAGCAGTACTTC. The variable domain in full, with the rest retrieved from reference TRBV9 and TRBJ2-7, is DSGVTQTPKHLITATGQRVTLRCSPRSGDLSVYWYQQSLDQGLQFLIQYYNGEERAKGNILERFSAQQFPDLHSELNLSSLELGDSALYFCASSAFGLAGNEQYFGPGTRLTVT.

This clone was detected only a few times. The rearrangement joins TRBV23-1 to TRBJ1-2; D is uncertain. TRBV23-1 is an open reading frame, and its role is uncertain. V was clipped by 0 bases and J by 8 bases, with 16 bases between them. CDR3 length equals 15 residues. This chain's CDR3 is CASSQSLLPPGGYTF. The CDR3 DNA reads as TGCGCCAGCAGTCAATCGCTTCTCCCCCCCGGGGGCTACACCTTC.

The chain has TRBV11-2 and TRBJ2-7, with a possible D match to TRBD2 (5 bases). CDR1 is SGHAT, CDR2 FQNNGV, per germline. The CDR3 loop spans 14 amino acids. With 2 bases removed from V and 6 bases from J, the gap between germline ends came to 14 bases. The CDR3 nucleotides are TGTGCCAGCAGCTTACAAAGCGGCGGCGGCGAGCAGTACTTC. This translates into CASSLQSGGGEQYF. Combining the CDR3 with reference TRBV11-2 and TRBJ2-7 gives the whole variable domain EAGVAQSPRYKIIEKRQSVAFWCNPISGHATLYWYQQILGQGPKLLIQFQNNGVVDDSQLPKDRFSAERLKGVDSTLKIQPAKLEDSAVYLCASSLQSGGGEQYFGPGTRLTVT.